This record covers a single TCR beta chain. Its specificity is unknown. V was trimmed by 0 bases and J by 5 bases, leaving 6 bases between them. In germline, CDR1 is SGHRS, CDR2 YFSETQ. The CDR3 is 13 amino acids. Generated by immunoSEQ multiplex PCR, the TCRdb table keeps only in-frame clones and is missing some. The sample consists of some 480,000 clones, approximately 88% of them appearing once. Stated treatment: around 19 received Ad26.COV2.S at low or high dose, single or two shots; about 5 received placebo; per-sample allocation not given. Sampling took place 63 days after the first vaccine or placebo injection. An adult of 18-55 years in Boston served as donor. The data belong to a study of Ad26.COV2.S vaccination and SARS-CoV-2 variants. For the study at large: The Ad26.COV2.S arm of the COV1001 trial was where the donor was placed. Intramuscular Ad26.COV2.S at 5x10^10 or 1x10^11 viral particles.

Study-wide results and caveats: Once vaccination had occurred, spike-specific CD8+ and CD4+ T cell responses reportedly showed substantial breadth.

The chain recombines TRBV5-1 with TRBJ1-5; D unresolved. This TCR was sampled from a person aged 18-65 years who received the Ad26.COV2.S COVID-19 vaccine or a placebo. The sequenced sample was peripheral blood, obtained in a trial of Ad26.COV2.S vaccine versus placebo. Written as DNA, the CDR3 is TGCGCCAGCAGCTTGGGGCACGATCAGCCCCAGCATTTT. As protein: CASSLGHDQPQHF.